The 23 T cell receptor beta chains in this list originate from one sample, sequenced in a study of blood T cell repertoires in COVID-19. Produced via immunoSEQ multiplex PCR; TCRdb's table is partial and in-frame only. The data contain about 170,000 clones, around 80% of them seen just once; the ten biggest clones take up roughly 20%. The sample was peripheral blood. All receptors come from a woman in her 70s who had recovered from COVID-19.

The chain is built from TRBV6-2 or TRBV6-3 and TRBJ2-3; 11 bases are shared with TRBD2. The J segment lost 2 bases and the V segment lost 2 bases, leaving 3 bases of the junction unmatched. Germline assignment: CDR1 MNHEY and CDR2 SVGEGT. The CDR3 sequence is 16 residues long. CDR3 in amino acids: CASSYGGLAVTDTQYF. Here the CDR3 DNA reads TGTGCCAGCAGTTACGGGGGACTAGCGGTCACAGATACGCAGTATTTT.

The V and J genes are TRBV29-1 and TRBJ2-5; 11 bases are a match to TRBD2. CDR1 and CDR2 (germline): SQVTM, ANQGSEA. V trimming: 5 bases; J trimming: 2 bases; junction bases outside the gene matches: 4. This CDR3 region has 14 residues. The CDR3, as DNA: TGCAGCGTTCTAGCGGGAGGTACACAAGAGACCCAGTACTTC. As protein: CSVLAGGTQETQYF.

V usage is TRBV6-5 and J usage is TRBJ1-5; 10 bases are a match to TRBD1. The V segment lost 7 bases and the J segment 4 bases; nucleotides outside the gene matches: 7. CDR3 length: 15 residues. Germline V gene lookup returns CDR1 MNHEY and CDR2 SVGAGI. CDR3 sequence (DNA): TGTGCCAGCACCCCGACAGGGGGCGGGAATCAGCCCCAGCATTTT. The encoded protein is CASTPTGGGNQPQHF.

The V gene is TRBV15, the J gene TRBJ2-1; 9 nucleotides line up with TRBD2. Germline CDR1 LNHNV, CDR2 YYDKDF (reference sequence). V was clipped by 5 bases and J by 5 bases; unmatched bases: 13. The CDR3 length is 17 residues. The CDR3 protein is CATSLMGGGAGHNEQFF. The CDR3 nucleotides read TGTGCCACCAGCCTCATGGGCGGGGGGGCCGGTCACAATGAGCAGTTCTTC.

V usage is TRBV18 and J usage is TRBJ2-2; D is unclear. V was cut by 6 bases and J by 4 bases, with 6 bases left in between. CDR1 and CDR2 (germline): KGHSH, LQKENI. The CDR3 totals 12 residues. DNA for the CDR3: TGTGCCAGCTCTCCGGGCACCGGGGAGCTGTTTTTT. Its protein is CASSPGTGELFF.

The chain joins TRBV5-4 to TRBJ2-5; 7 positions match TRBD2. The junction had 10 bases not matched to a gene; V was cut back by 4 bases and J by 7 bases. The germline gives CDR1 SGHNT, CDR2 YYREEE (reference sequence). The CDR3 loop spans 14 amino acids. This chain's CDR3 is CASSASVAGATQYF. In DNA form, the CDR3 reads TGTGCCAGCAGCGCCTCCGTAGCGGGTGCGACCCAGTACTTC.

V usage is TRBV3-1 (or the pseudogene TRBV3-2) and J usage is TRBJ1-2; D not certain. CDR3 size: 13 residues. The V end was cut by 1 base, the J end by 1 base, with 4 bases between. In germline, CDR1 is LGHDT, CDR2 YNNKEL (reference sequence). CDR3 sequence reads: CASSQGGNYGYTF. The CDR3 DNA is TGTGCCAGCAGCCAAGGCGGTAACTATGGCTACACCTTC.

The table lists this clone with a count of one. The rearrangement uses TRBV5-6 and TRBJ1-4; no reliable D call. Trimming cost V 0 bases and J 10 bases, with 10 bases left between them. This CDR3 region has 13 residues. The germline CDR1 and CDR2 sequences are SGHDT and YYEEEE. DNA for the CDR3: TGTGCCAGCAGCTTGGTTACGGGAGGAAAACTGTTTTTT. Its translation is CASSLVTGGKLFF.

The CDR3 region is CSVGQGGGEPQHF. CDR3 bases: TGCAGCGTTGGTCAGGGGGGAGGTGAGCCCCAGCATTTT. V and J are TRBV29-1 and TRBJ1-5, with TRBD1 matching 7 bases. CDR1 and CDR2 from the germline V gene are SQVTM and ANQGSEA. CDR3 size: 13 residues. Trimming at V came to 4 bases and at J to 8 bases, leaving 8 bases not matched to a gene.

In its sample, this clone was seen once. The J gene is TRBJ1-1, the V gene TRBV28; D is unclear. Trimming pared 6 bases from V and 4 bases from J, leaving 3 bases between. This CDR3 spans 10 amino acids. Per the germline V gene, CDR1 is MDHEN and CDR2 is SYDVKM. The CDR3 here is CASRSTEAFF. In nucleotides, the CDR3 is TGTGCCAGCAGGAGCACTGAAGCTTTCTTT.

This clone was seen a single time. V gene TRBV5-4 combines with J gene TRBJ1-6, with D hard to call. Per germline, CDR1 SGHNT and CDR2 YYREEE (reference sequence). V was cut by 6 bases and J by 9 bases, with 13 bases left in between. The CDR3 is made up of 13 amino acids. The CDR3 nucleotides are TGTGCCAGCACTTTAGATCCGGGTTCACCCCTCCACTTT. Translated: CASTLDPGSPLHF.

The gene calls are TRBV7-9 and TRBJ2-7, with 7 bases fitting TRBD2. V gave up 3 bases and J gave up 5 bases; unmatched junction bases: 10. This CDR3 has 15 residues. Germline V gene data show CDR1 as SEHNR and CDR2 as FQNEAQ (reference sequence). The CDR3 spells CASSFSGGSSNEQYF. Here the CDR3 DNA reads TGTGCCAGCAGCTTTTCCGGGGGGAGTTCCAACGAGCAGTACTTC.

J is TRBJ1-2 and V is TRBV11-2; D is ambiguous. The V and J ends lost 1 base and 4 bases respectively, with 7 bases between them. Germline V lookup: CDR1 SGHAT, CDR2 FQNNGV. The CDR3 has 13 amino acids. This CDR3 is CASSLGLAYGYTF. CDR3 DNA: TGTGCCAGCAGCTTAGGTTTGGCCTATGGCTACACCTTC.

This clone was counted a few times. The chain recombines TRBV2 with TRBJ1-5, with a tentative D call TRBD1 (5 bases). The ends were cut back, 2 bases at V and 7 bases at J, with 18 bases in the middle. Germline assignment: CDR1 SNHLY and CDR2 FYNNEI. The CDR3 runs to 16 residues. The CDR3 DNA sequence: TGTGCCAGCAGTGAATGGGTCGGCAGGGTCAACCAGCCCCAGCATTTT. It codes for CASSEWVGRVNQPQHF.

The chain is built from TRBV7-3 and TRBJ2-3; D is ambiguous. Trimming stripped 5 bases from V and 4 bases from J, with 13 bases between. The CDR3 is 14 amino acids. Germline V gene sequence: CDR1 SGHTA, CDR2 FQGTGA. The CDR3 sequence is CASSPQTGPDTQYF. For the CDR3, the DNA is TGTGCCAGCAGCCCACAGACCGGCCCAGATACGCAGTATTTT. The full variable domain, in which reference TRBV7-3 and TRBJ2-3 provide the parts outside the CDR3, is GAGVSQTPSNKVTEKGKYVELRCDPISGHTALYWYRQSLGQGPEFLIYFQGTGAADDSGLPNDRFFAVRPEGSVSTLKIQRTERGDSAVYLCASSPQTGPDTQYFGPGTRLTVL.

The rearrangement links TRBV28 to TRBJ2-7; 13 bases are a match to TRBD2. V lost 2 bases, J lost 4 bases, and 8 bases stayed unmatched. The germline V gene encodes CDR1 MDHEN and CDR2 SYDVKM. The CDR3 runs to 17 residues. CDR3 protein: CASSLGLAGVRGYEQYF. CDR3 nucleotide sequence: TGTGCCAGCAGTTTAGGACTAGCGGGGGTCCGAGGGTACGAGCAGTACTTC.

The chain is built from TRBV18 and TRBJ2-7, with TRBD1 identical over 10 bases. Trimming removed 3 bases from V and 3 bases from J; junction bases left unmatched: 2. The CDR3 length is 14 residues. Germline V CDR1 and CDR2: KGHSH, LQKENI. DNA of the CDR3: TGTGCCAGCTCACCCGGGACAGGGGACTACGAGCAGTACTTC. Amino acids: CASSPGTGDYEQYF. Filled out from reference TRBV18 and TRBJ2-7, the complete variable domain reads NAGVMQNPRHLVRRRGQEARLRCSPMKGHSHVYWYRQLPEEGLKFMVYLQKENIIDESGMPKERFSAEFPKEGPSILRIQQVVRGDSAAYFCASSPGTGDYEQYFGPGTRLTVT.

CDR3 nucleotides: TGTGCCAGCAGCTTGGGTCCCGGACTAGCGGGGGAGCAGTACTTC. Amino acids: CASSLGPGLAGEQYF. V usage is TRBV7-3 and J usage is TRBJ2-7; 12 bases match TRBD2. There are 15 residues in the CDR3. Germline CDR1 reads SGHTA; CDR2 reads FQGTGA. The V and J ends lost 3 bases and 7 bases, in that order; junction bases with no gene match: 7.

This clone appeared once. The CDR3 region has the DNA TGTGCCAGCTCACCCGGGACAGGGGGCAACACAGATACGCAGTATTTT. Protein product: CASSPGTGGNTDTQYF. V gene TRBV18 combines with J gene TRBJ2-3, with 12 bases identical to TRBD1. With 3 bases clipped from V and 2 bases from J, the junction kept 3 bases outside the gene matches. This CDR3 is built from 16 residues. Germline CDR1 KGHSH, CDR2 LQKENI.

The J gene is TRBJ2-5, the V gene TRBV9; a weak D match, TRBD2 (5 bases). This CDR3 is built from 13 residues. Trimming cost V 2 bases and J 2 bases, with 7 bases left between them. Germline lookup yields CDR1 SGDLS and CDR2 YYNGEE. The CDR3, as DNA: TGTGCCAGCAGCGTTTCGGGGCAAGAGACCCAGTACTTC. Amino acid sequence: CASSVSGQETQYF.

The rearrangement links TRBV12-5 to TRBJ2-3, with TRBD2 matching 8 bases. The CDR3 runs to 16 residues. J lost 2 bases, V lost 7 bases, and 11 bases had no gene match. Germline CDR1 reads LGHNT; CDR2 reads FRNRAP. CDR3 sequence reads: CASALSGRGVTDTQYF. The CDR3 nucleotides read TGTGCTAGTGCCCTAAGTGGGCGGGGGGTCACAGATACGCAGTATTTT.

The genes are TRBV19 and TRBJ2-1; 12 positions match TRBD2. Germline CDR1 LNHDA, CDR2 SQIVND (reference sequence). The CDR3 covers 16 residues. With V trimmed by 5 bases and J by 4 bases, 6 bases remained unmatched. The CDR3 region has the DNA TGTGCCAGTAGTGCCGGACTAGCGGGGATTTACAATGAGCAGTTCTTC. Amino acids: CASSAGLAGIYNEQFF.

V gene TRBV29-1 combines with J gene TRBJ2-3, with a tentative D call TRBD2 (7 bases). From germline, CDR1 is SQVTM and CDR2 ANQGSEA. The CDR3 covers 16 residues. Trimming stripped 4 bases from V and 3 bases from J, with 20 bases between. The CDR3 sequence is CSVGGGGSARTDTQYF. The CDR3 DNA sequence: TGCAGCGTTGGAGGGGGGGGAAGCGCCCGGACAGATACGCAGTATTTT.